This is a list of T cell receptor beta chains from one sample in a study of shared clonotypes between healthy human individuals. Repertoires were generated with immunoSEQ multiplex PCR, while TCRdb's copy carries only in-frame clones and drops some. The repertoire holds 110,000 or so clones, with under 70% as singletons. Specimen: memory CD8+ T cells sorted from blood. The receptors originated from a woman in her 30s in good health. Both conserved end residues are part of each CDR3. Fields, in order: CDR3 DNA, CDR3 protein, J gene, V gene, clone size, D gene. A D gene is named only where the DNA matches it firmly. Clone size is stated in some rows and not others, as once, few, many or a class when expanded.

CDR3 DNA: TGTGCCAGTAGTATAGCCACAGGGGGCCACACTGAAGCTTTCTTT
CDR3 protein: CASSIATGGHTEAFF
J gene: TRBJ1-1
V gene: TRBV19
clone size: once
D gene: TRBD1

CDR3 DNA: TGTGCCAGTAGTATCGGTCAGGGCAATCAGCCCCAGCATTTT
CDR3 protein: CASSIGQGNQPQHF
J gene: TRBJ1-5
V gene: TRBV19
clone size: few
D gene: .

CDR3 DNA: TGTGCCAGTAGTCCAGGTACCGGGAGCTACGAGCAGTACTTC
CDR3 protein: CASSPGTGSYEQYF
J gene: TRBJ2-7
V gene: TRBV19
clone size: .
D gene: .

CDR3 DNA: TGTGCCAGCAGCGTAGCATGGGGGACCGGGGAGCTGTTTTTT
CDR3 protein: CASSVAWGTGELFF
J gene: TRBJ2-2
V gene: TRBV9
clone size: .
D gene: .

CDR3 DNA: TGTGCCAGCAGCTTAACTCAGGGAAACAATGAGCAGTTCTTC
CDR3 protein: CASSLTQGNNEQFF
J gene: TRBJ2-1
V gene: TRBV7-3
clone size: .
D gene: .

CDR3 DNA: TGTGCCAGCAGTGTGTCGGGGGCGGAGGATGAAAAACTGTTTTTT
CDR3 protein: CASSVSGAEDEKLFF
J gene: TRBJ1-4
V gene: TRBV6-5
clone size: .
D gene: .

CDR3 DNA: TGTGCCAGCAGTGAAGCGGTCTCCTACGAGCAGTACTTC
CDR3 protein: CASSEAVSYEQYF
J gene: TRBJ2-7
V gene: TRBV6-1
clone size: .
D gene: .

CDR3 DNA: TGCGCCAGCAGCCCGGGACTAGCGGCACAAGAGACCCAGTACTTC
CDR3 protein: CASSPGLAAQETQYF
J gene: TRBJ2-5
V gene: TRBV5-1
clone size: few
D gene: TRBD2

CDR3 DNA: TGCAGCGTCGGGACAGGGGAGGGGTACGAGCAGTACTTC
CDR3 protein: CSVGTGEGYEQYF
J gene: TRBJ2-7
V gene: TRBV29-1
clone size: .
D gene: TRBD1

CDR3 DNA: TGTGCCAGCAGTGGACTAGCGGGAGAGAATGAGCAGTTCTTC
CDR3 protein: CASSGLAGENEQFF
J gene: TRBJ2-1
V gene: TRBV6-4
clone size: .
D gene: TRBD2

CDR3 DNA: TGTGCCAGCAGTGAACACAGAGAAGACTATTTTCGCCACTGCGAGCAGTACTTC
CDR3 protein: CASSEHREDYFRHCEQYF
J gene: TRBJ2-7
V gene: TRBV2
clone size: .
D gene: .

CDR3 DNA: TGTGCCAGCAGTCTCGGGACGGTTAGCTCCTACGAGCAGTACTTC
CDR3 protein: CASSLGTVSSYEQYF
J gene: TRBJ2-7
V gene: TRBV28
clone size: many
D gene: .

CDR3 DNA: TGTGCCAGCAGTGCACTACAGGGGGCGGGGGAGACCCAGTACTTC
CDR3 protein: CASSALQGAGETQYF
J gene: TRBJ2-5
V gene: TRBV2
clone size: .
D gene: TRBD1

CDR3 DNA: TGCGCCAGCAGCTCCAGATCCTACGAGCAGTACTTC
CDR3 protein: CASSSRSYEQYF
J gene: TRBJ2-7
V gene: TRBV4-1
clone size: .
D gene: .

CDR3 DNA: TGCACCAGCCCCAGGGGGCCAGTCACTGAAGCTTTCTTT
CDR3 protein: CTSPRGPVTEAFF
J gene: TRBJ1-1
V gene: TRBV1
clone size: .
D gene: .

CDR3 DNA: TGTGCCATCAGTGAGTCGATGTCCCCCGGGGTTTACGAGCAGTACTTC
CDR3 protein: CAISESMSPGVYEQYF
J gene: TRBJ2-7
V gene: TRBV10-3
clone size: .
D gene: .

CDR3 DNA: TGCAGCGCCCGACAGGGAACTACCACCGGGGAGCTGTTTTTT
CDR3 protein: CSARQGTTTGELFF
J gene: TRBJ2-2
V gene: TRBV29-1
clone size: .
D gene: TRBD1

CDR3 DNA: TGTGCCAGCAGTTTAGTGGGGATTAAGCCCCAGCATTTT
CDR3 protein: CASSLVGIKPQHF
J gene: TRBJ1-5
V gene: TRBV27
clone size: .
D gene: .

CDR3 DNA: TGTGCCAGCAGCTTGGGATGGTTCCAAAACACCGGGGAGCTGTTTTTT
CDR3 protein: CASSLGWFQNTGELFF
J gene: TRBJ2-2
V gene: TRBV5-6
clone size: .
D gene: .

CDR3 DNA: TGTGCCAGCAGTTTATTGGGAAGTGGCCAGGGACTCTATGGCTACACCTTC
CDR3 protein: CASSLLGSGQGLYGYTF
J gene: TRBJ1-2
V gene: TRBV27
clone size: .
D gene: .

CDR3 DNA: TGTGCCAGCAGCTGCTCTTTCCCAGCTTGGACATGTTACCACGAGCAGTACTTC
CDR3 protein: CASSCSFPAWTCYHEQYF
J gene: TRBJ2-7
V gene: TRBV5-6
clone size: .
D gene: .

CDR3 DNA: TGCAGCGTTGGCACAGGGGACTTTGGAGAGCAGTACTTC
CDR3 protein: CSVGTGDFGEQYF
J gene: TRBJ2-5
V gene: TRBV29-1
clone size: .
D gene: .